Listed below are T cell receptor beta chains from one sample, sequenced in a study of Graves' ophthalmopathy and Graves' hyperthyroidism. Via MiXCR, TCRdb re-called the multiplex PCR reads, giving one row per CDR3 protein. The sample lists about 160,000 distinct CDR3 sequences; just under 40% were seen once. The sequenced material came from peripheral blood. These receptors came from a man aged 25 to 40 with Graves' ophthalmopathy. CDR3s include the opening cysteine and the closing phenylalanine or tryptophan. Each record gives: J gene, V gene, D gene, CDR3 length, clone size, CDR3 protein, CDR3 DNA. A D gene is named only where the DNA matches it firmly. Clone size is given for some rows only: seen once, a few or many times, or a class if the clone is expanded.

TRBJ1-2 | TRBV29-1 | NA | 14 | NA | CSVDLDTNNYGYTF | TGCAGCGTTGATTTGGACACTAATAACTATGGCTACACCTTC
TRBJ2-2 | TRBV12-3/TRBV12-4 | NA | 13 | many | CASSLGRGGELFF | TGTGCCAGCAGTTTAGGTCGAGGTGGGGAGCTGTTTTTT
TRBJ2-7 | TRBV11-3 | TRBD1 | 16 | many | CASSFPRQGLRYEQYF | TGTGCCAGCAGCTTCCCCAGACAGGGGTTGCGCTACGAGCAGTACTTC
TRBJ1-5 | TRBV10-3 | NA | 15 | NA | CATKRAGDSNQPQHF | TGTGCCACCAAGAGGGCAGGGGATAGCAATCAGCCCCAGCATTTT
TRBJ1-2 | TRBV6-5 | NA | 13 | many | CASSYLGTDGYTF | TGTGCCAGCAGCTACCTTGGGACGGATGGCTACACCTTC
TRBJ2-7 | TRBV12-3/TRBV12-4 | NA | 14 | NA | CASRQNRGGREQYF | TGTGCCAGCAGACAAAACAGGGGGGGTCGCGAGCAGTACTTC
TRBJ2-7 | TRBV6-2/TRBV6-3 | NA | 14 | many | CASSYKDDSYEQYF | TGTGCCAGCAGTTACAAAGACGACTCCTACGAGCAGTACTTC
TRBJ2-5 | TRBV28 | TRBD1 | 18 | NA | CASSYLGTAYGGQETQYF | TGTGCCAGCAGTTATCTGGGGACAGCCTATGGAGGTCAAGAGACCCAGTACTTC
TRBJ1-2 | TRBV28 | TRBD1 | 12 | many | CASSTGQSGYTF | TGTGCCAGCAGTACGGGACAGTCTGGCTACACCTTC
TRBJ1-1 | TRBV12-3/TRBV12-4 | NA | 15 | many | CASSGGGHGNTEAFF | TGTGCCAGCAGTGGGGGGGGGCACGGGAACACTGAAGCTTTCTTT
TRBJ2-7 | TRBV15 | NA | 13 | NA | CATSLARGYEQYF | TGTGCCACCTCTTTGGCCCGGGGTTACGAGCAGTACTTC
TRBJ1-2 | TRBV20-1 | NA | 14 | few | CSASRDHSNYGYTF | TGCAGTGCTAGTCGGGACCACTCTAACTATGGCTACACCTTC
TRBJ2-7 | TRBV20-1 | TRBD2 | 16 | many | CSASTSGRAGAYEQYF | TGCAGTGCTTCCACTAGCGGGAGGGCCGGGGCCTACGAGCAGTACTTC
TRBJ2-5 | TRBV7-2 | NA | 14 | many | CASSPLWVGETQYF | TGTGCCAGCAGCCCATTATGGGTGGGGGAGACCCAGTACTTC
TRBJ2-7 | TRBV7-2 | NA | 14 | many | CASSSAGHSYEQYF | TGTGCCAGCAGCAGCGCGGGACACTCCTACGAGCAGTACTTC
TRBJ2-5 | TRBV5-1 | TRBD2 | 16 | NA | CASSSDPGLLQETQYF | TGCGCCAGCAGCTCAGATCCGGGACTACTACAAGAGACCCAGTACTTC
TRBJ1-5 | TRBV4-1 | NA | 18 | many | CASSQDLGRRQGNQPQHF | TGCGCCAGCAGCCAAGATCTGGGCAGGCGGCAGGGCAATCAGCCCCAGCATTTT
TRBJ1-6 | TRBV7-9 | TRBD1 | 15 | NA | CASSQRQGVNSPLHF | TGTGCCAGCAGCCAACGACAGGGAGTTAATTCACCCCTCCACTTT
TRBJ2-7 | TRBV6-5 | NA | 14 | many | CASTPRRFSYEQYF | TGTGCCAGCACCCCTAGACGGTTCTCCTACGAGCAGTACTTC
TRBJ2-5 | TRBV7-2 | NA | 14 | many | CASSLEWAWETQYF | TGTGCCAGCAGCTTAGAGTGGGCATGGGAGACCCAGTACTTC
TRBJ1-3 | TRBV6-1 | NA | 12 | NA | CASSERAGLIYF | TGTGCCAGCAGTGAACGGGCCGGACTCATATATTTT
TRBJ2-5 | TRBV28 | NA | 13 | many | CASSDRGQETQYF | TGTGCCAGCAGCGACAGAGGCCAAGAGACCCAGTACTTC
TRBJ2-7 | TRBV11-2 | TRBD2 | 15 | many | CASSTTSGSSYEQYF | TGTGCCAGCAGCACAACTAGCGGGAGCTCCTACGAGCAGTACTTC
TRBJ2-5 | TRBV7-2 | NA | 14 | NA | CASSFPGHQETQYF | TGTGCCAGCAGTTTCCCGGGACACCAAGAGACCCAGTACTTC
TRBJ2-2 | TRBV29-1 | NA | 12 | NA | CSVEPGPGELFF | TGCAGCGTTGAACCGGGGCCCGGGGAGCTGTTTTTT
TRBJ2-5 | TRBV6-1 | NA | 17 | NA | CASSIAGVGPTQETQYF | TGTGCCAGCAGTATCGCTGGGGTCGGTCCGACCCAAGAGACCCAGTACTTC
TRBJ1-3 | TRBV5-1 | NA | 15 | many | CASSLDIGSGNTIYF | TGCGCCAGCAGCCTGGACATCGGCTCTGGAAACACCATATATTTT
TRBJ1-1 | TRBV7-8 | NA | 12 | many | CASSLDNTEAFF | TGTGCCAGCAGCTTAGATAACACTGAAGCTTTCTTT
TRBJ2-7 | TRBV12-3/TRBV12-4 | TRBD1 | 12 | many | CASSWDREEQYF | TGTGCCAGCAGTTGGGACAGGGAGGAGCAGTACTTC
TRBJ1-6 | TRBV29-1 | TRBD1 | 13 | many | CSVGDSLNSPLHF | TGCAGCGTGGGGGACAGTCTAAATTCACCCCTCCACTTT
TRBJ2-7 | TRBV11-1 | NA | 14 | many | CASSLGHGSYEQYF | TGTGCCAGCAGCTTAGGACACGGCTCCTACGAGCAGTACTTC
TRBJ1-2 | TRBV6-1 | NA | 13 | NA | CASRQQDLYGYTF | TGTGCCAGCAGGCAGCAGGACCTCTATGGCTACACCTTC
TRBJ1-1 | TRBV10-3 | NA | 13 | many | CATTGSPDTEAFF | TGTGCCACCACAGGGAGCCCCGACACTGAAGCTTTCTTT
TRBJ2-1 | TRBV28 | TRBD2 | 15 | NA | CASRGGLAGFNEQFF | TGTGCCAGCAGGGGGGGACTAGCGGGATTTAATGAGCAGTTCTTC
TRBJ1-6 | TRBV10-2 | TRBD1 | 15 | NA | CASSSGGSYNSPLHF | TGCGCCAGCAGTTCAGGGGGCTCCTATAATTCACCCCTCCACTTT
TRBJ2-5 | TRBV6-2/TRBV6-3 | NA | 15 | NA | CASSYEVDRPGAQYF | TGTGCCAGCAGTTACGAGGTGGACAGGCCGGGGGCCCAGTACTTC
TRBJ2-5 | TRBV5-1 | TRBD2 | 17 | few | CASSLGLAGPGQETQYF | TGCGCCAGCAGCTTGGGACTAGCGGGACCGGGACAAGAGACCCAGTACTTC
TRBJ1-2 | TRBV20-1 | NA | 12 | NA | CSASSLNYGYTF | TGCAGTGCTAGCAGTTTAAACTATGGCTACACCTTC
TRBJ1-1 | TRBV29-1 | NA | 14 | many | CSVDTGYSNTEAFF | TGCAGCGTTGATACAGGGTATTCGAACACTGAAGCTTTCTTT
TRBJ1-1 | TRBV28 | NA | 15 | many | CASTAGPRVNTEAFF | TGTGCCAGCACGGCAGGACCGCGGGTGAACACTGAAGCTTTCTTT
TRBJ2-7 | TRBV20-1 | TRBD2 | 16 | many | CSARIGREGSSYEQYF | TGCAGTGCTAGAATTGGGCGGGAGGGGAGCTCCTACGAGCAGTACTTC
TRBJ1-1 | TRBV7-3 | NA | 13 | NA | CASSSHVYTEAFF | TGTGCCAGCAGCTCGCACGTGTACACTGAAGCTTTCTTT
TRBJ1-2 | TRBV28 | NA | 15 | many | CASSSRDIRIDGYTF | TGTGCCAGCAGCTCCCGGGACATCAGAATTGATGGCTACACCTTC
TRBJ2-1 | TRBV7-2 | TRBD2 | 16 | NA | CASSRSPTSGDNEQFF | TGTGCCAGCAGCCGCTCCCCGACTAGCGGAGACAATGAGCAGTTCTTC
TRBJ1-5 | TRBV7-2 | NA | 10 | NA | CARINQPQHF | TGTGCCAGGATCAATCAGCCCCAGCATTTT
TRBJ2-7 | TRBV2 | TRBD2 | 11 | NA | CATGGGHEQYF | TGTGCCACCGGGGGGGGTCACGAGCAGTACTTC
TRBJ2-7 | TRBV11-1 | NA | 16 | many | CASSRDGRGLTYEQYF | TGTGCCAGCAGCCGAGACGGGAGGGGGCTTACCTACGAGCAGTACTTC
TRBJ2-2 | TRBV10-3 | NA | 14 | NA | CAISESLTTGELFF | TGTGCCATCAGTGAGTCGTTAACGACCGGGGAGCTGTTTTTT
TRBJ1-2 | TRBV27 | NA | 15 | many | CASSLNPKANYGYTF | TGTGCCAGCAGTTTAAACCCTAAAGCTAACTATGGCTACACCTTC
TRBJ2-7 | TRBV12-3/TRBV12-4 | TRBD1 | 14 | few | CASGRPDRAYEQYF | TGTGCCAGTGGACGTCCGGACAGGGCGTACGAGCAGTACTTC
TRBJ1-2 | TRBV7-9 | NA | 14 | many | CASSLGGNRAGYTF | TGTGCCAGCAGCTTAGGGGGAAACAGGGCTGGCTACACCTTC
TRBJ2-5 | TRBV7-9 | NA | 15 | NA | CASRLGYVGSETQYF | TGTGCCAGCAGGTTAGGATACGTGGGTTCGGAGACCCAGTACTTC
TRBJ1-1 | TRBV7-3 | NA | 15 | NA | CASSLTGTVNTEAFF | TGTGCCAGCAGTTTAACCGGGACGGTGAACACTGAAGCTTTCTTT
TRBJ1-2 | TRBV28 | NA | 15 | NA | CASSLMGDGVYVYTF | TGTGCCAGCAGTCTTATGGGGGACGGGGTATATGTCTACACCTTC
TRBJ2-7 | TRBV30 | NA | 12 | NA | CAWSYPGYEQYF | TGTGCCTGGAGTTATCCAGGGTACGAGCAGTACTTC
TRBJ2-7 | TRBV28 | NA | 14 | many | CASSTGTGGYEQYF | TGTGCCAGCAGTACCGGGACCGGCGGATACGAGCAGTACTTC